Sequencing of this T cell receptor beta chain was carried out in a study of blood T cell repertoires in COVID-19. Study background: The analysed material was cDNA or gDNA that came from T cells, B-cell-depleted T cells, or PBMCs.

Deletions cut 6 bases from V and 1 base from J, with 9 bases between. CDR1 and CDR2 from the germline V gene are LNHDA and SQIVND (reference sequence). The CDR3 is 13 amino acids. This table comes from immunoSEQ multiplex PCR, and its TCRdb copy is limited to in-frame clones, with some not included. The data show 150,000 to 200,000 clones, roughly nine tenths seen once. The chain employs TRBV19 and TRBJ1-1; D gene ambiguous. The TCR comes from a woman of 80 years or more in a cohort sampled during active or convalescent COVID-19. The sample taken for sequencing was peripheral blood. The CDR3 DNA reads TGTGCCAGTAGCGAGACACAGAACACTGAAGCTTTCTTT. This translates into CASSETQNTEAFF.